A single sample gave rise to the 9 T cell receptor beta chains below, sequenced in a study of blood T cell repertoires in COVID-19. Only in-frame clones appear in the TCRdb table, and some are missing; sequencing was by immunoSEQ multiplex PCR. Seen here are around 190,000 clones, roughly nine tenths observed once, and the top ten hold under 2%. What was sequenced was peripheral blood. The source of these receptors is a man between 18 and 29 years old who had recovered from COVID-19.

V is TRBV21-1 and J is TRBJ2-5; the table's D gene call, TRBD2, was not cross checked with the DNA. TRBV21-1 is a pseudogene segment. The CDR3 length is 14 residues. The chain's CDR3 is CASSQGLVLETQYF. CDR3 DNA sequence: TGTGCCAGCAGCCAAGGACTAGTCTTGGAGACCCAGTACTTC.

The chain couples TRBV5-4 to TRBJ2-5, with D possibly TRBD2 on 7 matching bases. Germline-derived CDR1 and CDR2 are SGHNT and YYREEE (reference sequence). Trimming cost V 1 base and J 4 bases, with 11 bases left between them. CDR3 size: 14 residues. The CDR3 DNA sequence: TGTGCCAGCAGCTTGTGGGGAGGGGGAGAGACCCAGTACTTC. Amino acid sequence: CASSLWGGGETQYF.

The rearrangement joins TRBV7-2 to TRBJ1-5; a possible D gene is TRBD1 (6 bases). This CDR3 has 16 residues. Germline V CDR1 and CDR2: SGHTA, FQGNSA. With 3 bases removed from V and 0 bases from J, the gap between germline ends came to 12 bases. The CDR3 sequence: CASSFGTLYSNQPQHF. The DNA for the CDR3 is TGTGCCAGCAGCTTCGGGACACTCTATAGCAATCAGCCCCAGCATTTT.

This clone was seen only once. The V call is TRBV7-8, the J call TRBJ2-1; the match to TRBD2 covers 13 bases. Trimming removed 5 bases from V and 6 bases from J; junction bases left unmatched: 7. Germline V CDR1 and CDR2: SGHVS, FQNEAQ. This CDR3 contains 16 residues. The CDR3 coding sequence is TGTGCCAGCAGCCGAGGGACTAGCGGGAATCTCAATGAGCAGTTCTTC. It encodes CASSRGTSGNLNEQFF.

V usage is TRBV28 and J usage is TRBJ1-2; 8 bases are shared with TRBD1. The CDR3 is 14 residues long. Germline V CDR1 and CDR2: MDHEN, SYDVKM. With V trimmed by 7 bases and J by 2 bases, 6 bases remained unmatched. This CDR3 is CASTRTGINYGYTF. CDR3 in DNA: TGTGCCAGCACCCGGACAGGGATCAACTATGGCTACACCTTC.

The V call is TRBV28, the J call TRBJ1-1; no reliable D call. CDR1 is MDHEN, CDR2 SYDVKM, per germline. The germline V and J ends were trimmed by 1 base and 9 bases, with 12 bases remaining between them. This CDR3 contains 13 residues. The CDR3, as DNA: TGTGCCAGCAGTTTATTGGAGTTTCAGAAAGCTTTCTTT. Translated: CASSLLEFQKAFF.

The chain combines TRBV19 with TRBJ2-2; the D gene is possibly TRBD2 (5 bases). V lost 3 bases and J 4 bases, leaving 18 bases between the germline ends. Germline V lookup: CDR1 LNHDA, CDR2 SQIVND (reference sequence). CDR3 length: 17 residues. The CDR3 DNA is TGTGCCAGTAGTATCCAAAGCGGACGGGCGATCACCGGGGAGCTGTTTTTT. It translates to CASSIQSGRAITGELFF.

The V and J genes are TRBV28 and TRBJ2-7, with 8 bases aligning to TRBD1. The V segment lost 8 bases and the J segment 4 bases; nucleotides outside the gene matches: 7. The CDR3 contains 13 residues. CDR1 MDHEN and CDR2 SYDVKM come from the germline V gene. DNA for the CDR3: TGTGCCAGCTCGGACAGGGTGAGTTACGAGCAGTACTTC. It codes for CASSDRVSYEQYF.

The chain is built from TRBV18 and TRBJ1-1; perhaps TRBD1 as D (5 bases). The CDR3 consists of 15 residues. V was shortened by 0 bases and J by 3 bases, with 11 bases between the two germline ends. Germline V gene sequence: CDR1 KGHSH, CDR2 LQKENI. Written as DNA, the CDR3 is TGTGCCAGCTCACCACCAAGGGGATTTGACACTGAAGCTTTCTTT. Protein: CASSPPRGFDTEAFF.